A single sample is the source of the 21 T cell receptor beta chains below, sequenced in a study of T-cell reconstitution after alpha-beta-depleted transplantation in children. During its preparation, the TCRbeta library received unique molecular identifiers. In TCRdb, the PCR reads were re-called with MiXCR into one record per CDR3 protein. The sample contains about a million distinct CDR3 sequences, around 30% of which appear only once. Specimen: PBMCs, mostly from graft donor cells, collected 360 days after TCRalphabeta/CD19-depleted stem cell transplant. The receptors come from a boy under two years old who had a stem cell transplant for SCID, so the T cells may come from the graft donor.

CDR3 bases: TGTGCCAGCAGCACCGGGACAGGATTTTCCTATGGCTACACCTTC. The encoded protein is CASSTGTGFSYGYTF. This chain uses TRBV5-5 with TRBJ1-2; 8 bases map to TRBD1. The J segment lost 4 bases and the V segment lost 4 bases, leaving 9 bases of the junction unmatched. The CDR3 is made up of 15 amino acids. Germline CDR1 and CDR2: SGHKS and YYEKEE (reference sequence).

This clonotype was found a few times. The rearrangement joins TRBV2 to TRBJ2-3, with 10 bases lining up with TRBD1. The CDR3 contains 14 residues. The V and J ends lost 8 bases and 2 bases, in that order; junction bases with no gene match: 4. Germline assignment: CDR1 SNHLY and CDR2 FYNNEI. CDR3 sequence (DNA): TGTGCCAGCTCGGGACAGGGGAACACAGATACGCAGTATTTT. This encodes CASSGQGNTDTQYF.

This clonotype appeared a few times. The V and J genes are TRBV7-6 and TRBJ2-1; a weak D match, TRBD1 (5 bases). The CDR3 runs 14 residues. Germline-derived CDR1 and CDR2 are SGHVS and FNYEAQ. Trimming cost V 5 bases and J 6 bases, with 14 bases left between them. The CDR3 protein is CASSPRASANEQFF. CDR3 sequence (DNA): TGTGCCAGCAGCCCCAGGGCCTCCGCCAATGAGCAGTTCTTC.

This clonotype was counted only a few times. The J gene is TRBJ1-1, the V gene TRBV20-1; 8 nucleotides match TRBD1. CDR1 is DFQATT and CDR2 is SNEGSKA in the germline V gene (reference sequence). V lost 6 bases, J lost 4 bases, and 13 bases stayed unmatched. The CDR3 is made up of 15 amino acids. The CDR3 DNA follows: TGCAGTGCCAACACGGACAGGGCGGGGGGCACTGAAGCTTTCTTT. Translated, it gives CSANTDRAGGTEAFF.

V is TRBV20-1 and J is TRBJ2-7, with 11 bases fitting TRBD2. The germline CDR1 and CDR2 sequences are DFQATT and SNEGSKA (reference sequence). The CDR3 covers 15 residues. The V gene end was trimmed by 0 bases and the J gene end by 3 bases; junction bases not matched to a gene: 4. The CDR3 DNA reads TGCAGTGCTAGAGATCGGACTAGCGGGCACTACGAGCAGTACTTC. This codes for CSARDRTSGHYEQYF.

The CDR3 sequence is CASSQGSSNSPLHF. CDR3 DNA sequence: TGTGCCAGCAGCCAGGGGTCATCTAATTCACCCCTCCACTTT. The chain employs TRBV3-1 and TRBJ1-6; no firm D call. The CDR3 spans 14 residues. Trimming cost V 3 bases and J 6 bases, with 9 bases left between them. Germline values: CDR1 LGHDT, CDR2 YNNKEL (reference sequence).

V usage is TRBV11-2 and J usage is TRBJ1-1; D is uncertain. Germline V gene lookup returns CDR1 SGHAT and CDR2 FQNNGV. Trimming took off 5 bases at V and 4 bases at J, with 5 bases between the two ends. The CDR3 has 11 residues. The CDR3 DNA reads TGTGCCAGCAGCCCAGCCACTGAAGCTTTCTTT. Translating it yields CASSPATEAFF.

The rearrangement joins TRBV5-1 to TRBJ2-1; D not resolved. The CDR3 runs to 14 residues. The V end was cut by 0 bases, the J end by 5 bases, with 9 bases between. CDR1 is SGHRS, CDR2 YFSETQ, per germline. The CDR3 DNA sequence: TGCGCCAGCAGCTTGGAACTTTCGGACAATGAGCAGTTCTTC. Protein product: CASSLELSDNEQFF.

The chain uses TRBV3-1 and TRBJ1-5; D is unclear. V dropped 5 bases and J dropped 3 bases, with 8 bases sitting between them. CDR3 length equals 13 residues. Germline V gene data show CDR1 as LGHDT and CDR2 as YNNKEL (reference sequence). The CDR3 spells CASSTGDNQPQHF. The CDR3 DNA follows: TGTGCCAGCAGCACTGGGGACAATCAGCCCCAGCATTTT.

The rearrangement links TRBV19 to TRBJ1-1; the D is unclear. With 2 bases removed from V and 6 bases from J, the gap between germline ends came to 13 bases. From germline, CDR1 is LNHDA and CDR2 SQIVND (reference sequence). The CDR3 has 14 amino acids. The CDR3 region has the DNA TGTGCCAGTAGTATAAAAGGCCCCGTCTCTGAAGCTTTCTTT. Translating it yields CASSIKGPVSEAFF.

This clonotype showed up just a few times. The chain carries TRBV12-3 or TRBV12-4 and TRBJ1-3; 7 bases match TRBD1. Germline trimming cut 7 bases from V and 4 bases from J; bases unmatched to any gene: 7. The CDR3 is made up of 14 amino acids. CDR3 sequence (DNA): TGTGCCAGCACATGGCGAGGGGGCGGAAACACCATATATTTT. Translated: CASTWRGGGNTIYF.

This clonotype occurred a few times. The V gene is TRBV5-1, the J gene TRBJ2-1, with D tentatively TRBD2 (6 bases). Germline-derived CDR1 and CDR2 are SGHRS and YFSETQ. Trimming removed 4 bases from V and 8 bases from J, with 13 bases in between. The CDR3 runs to 13 residues. In DNA form, the CDR3 reads TGCGCCAGCAGCCCGGAGGGTCTGGATGAGCAGTTCTTC. Its translation: CASSPEGLDEQFF.

This rearrangement joins TRBV12-3 or TRBV12-4 to TRBJ1-5; TRBD1 might be the D (5 bases). Trimming left V 3 bases short and J 3 bases short, with 9 bases between. This CDR3 contains 14 residues. CDR3 DNA: TGTGCCAGCAGTTTTCAAGGGGTCAATCAGCCCCAGCATTTT. This gives the protein CASSFQGVNQPQHF.

This clonotype was counted between two and nine times. The genes are TRBV4-2 and TRBJ2-3; D is ambiguous. Looked up from germline, CDR1 is LGHNA and CDR2 is YNFKEQ. Between the trimmed V and J ends, which lost 2 bases and 3 bases, there was a span of 15 bases. This CDR3 has 16 residues. The CDR3 DNA sequence: TGTGCCAGCAGCCAACTAGTACTTGGTGGTACAGATACGCAGTATTTT. This translates into CASSQLVLGGTDTQYF.

This clonotype was observed a few times. The rearrangement uses TRBV20-1 and TRBJ2-5; D call uncertain. There are 14 residues in the CDR3. The germline gives CDR1 DFQATT, CDR2 SNEGSKA (reference sequence). V lost 3 bases and J lost 5, with 16 bases in between. In nucleotides, the CDR3 is TGCAGTGCTAGCCCGACTGGTTCCCAGGAGACCCAGTACTTC. Its protein is CSASPTGSQETQYF.

The chain links TRBV7-2 to TRBJ2-5; D possibly matches TRBD1 or TRBD2 (5 bases each). Trimming removed 5 bases at V and 6 bases at J, with 13 bases between. The CDR3 totals 13 residues. Germline CDR1 and CDR2: SGHTA and FQGNSA. The CDR3 bases are TGTGCCAGCAGCCCGTGGGACCCGAAGACCCAGTACTTC. Amino acids: CASSPWDPKTQYF.

The chain employs TRBV6-6 and TRBJ1-1, with TRBD1 matching over 8 bases. Unmatched junction bases numbered 9, after V lost 6 bases and J lost 12 bases. This CDR3 is built from 12 residues. Germline-derived CDR1 and CDR2 are MNHNY and SVGAGI (reference sequence). The CDR3 is CASSPTDRDSFF. CDR3 in DNA: TGTGCCAGCAGCCCGACGGACAGGGACTCTTTCTTT.

This chain joins TRBV3-1 and TRBJ2-3; D is unclear. Germline CDR1 reads LGHDT; CDR2 reads YNNKEL (reference sequence). The V end lost 6 bases, the J end lost 3 bases, and 4 bases lay between the germline ends. The CDR3 spans 11 residues. CDR3 DNA: TGTGCCAGCAGACATACAGATACGCAGTATTTT. It encodes CASRHTDTQYF.

In this sample, this clonotype turned up many times. The chain carries TRBV5-1 and TRBJ2-3; weak D call: TRBD1 (6 bases). V lost 1 base, J lost 4 bases, and 10 bases lay in between. This CDR3 comprises 14 residues. Germline loops: CDR1 SGHRS, CDR2 YFSETQ. CDR3 in DNA: TGCGCCAGCAGCTTGATCAGGGGTCCAGATACGCAGTATTTT. Translation gives CASSLIRGPDTQYF.

This clonotype was counted a few times. The chain is built from TRBV27 and TRBJ2-1; D is unclear. This CDR3 comprises 15 residues. V was clipped by 10 bases and J by 9 bases, with 25 bases between them. The germline V gene encodes CDR1 MNHEY and CDR2 SMNVEV (reference sequence). This CDR3 reads CATVKGPPRSSEQFF. The DNA for the CDR3 is TGTGCCACTGTCAAAGGACCGCCCCGGTCGAGTGAGCAGTTCTTC.

A few counts support this clonotype. This rearrangement joins TRBV5-1 to TRBJ2-3; a possible D gene is TRBD1 (6 bases). The CDR3 sequence is 16 residues long. From germline, CDR1 is SGHRS and CDR2 YFSETQ. Trimming removed 4 bases at V and 0 bases at J, with 15 bases between. The chain's CDR3 is CASSIRDIVSTDTQYF. For the CDR3, the DNA is TGCGCCAGCAGCATTAGGGACATCGTGAGCACAGATACGCAGTATTTT.